The present T cell receptor beta chain was sequenced within a study of blood T cell repertoires in COVID-19. Across the whole study: In each case, the material was cDNA or gDNA derived from T cells, B-cell-depleted T cells, or PBMCs.

Original data processing: From reference gene primer amplification, estimates of nucleated cell counts were derived. Sequencing used immunoSEQ multiplex PCR; TCRdb keeps in-frame clones, though not all of them. From that table come the V and J calls and clone size; the DNA was used to work out D and trimming. Of hundreds of thousands of clones in the sample, around 80% were seen once. The junction had 5 bases not matched to a gene; V was cut back by 0 bases and J by 4 bases. The CDR3 runs 15 residues. This clone was recorded once. The sequence was collected from a woman of 80 years or more with acute or convalescent COVID-19. The rearrangement links TRBV23-1 to TRBJ1-2, with 7 bases identical to TRBD1. TRBV23-1 qualifies as an ORF whose function is uncertain. Input material: peripheral blood. The CDR3 sequence: CASSQSRRGCYGYTF. DNA of the CDR3: TGCGCCAGCAGTCAATCGCGCAGGGGGTGCTATGGCTACACCTTC.